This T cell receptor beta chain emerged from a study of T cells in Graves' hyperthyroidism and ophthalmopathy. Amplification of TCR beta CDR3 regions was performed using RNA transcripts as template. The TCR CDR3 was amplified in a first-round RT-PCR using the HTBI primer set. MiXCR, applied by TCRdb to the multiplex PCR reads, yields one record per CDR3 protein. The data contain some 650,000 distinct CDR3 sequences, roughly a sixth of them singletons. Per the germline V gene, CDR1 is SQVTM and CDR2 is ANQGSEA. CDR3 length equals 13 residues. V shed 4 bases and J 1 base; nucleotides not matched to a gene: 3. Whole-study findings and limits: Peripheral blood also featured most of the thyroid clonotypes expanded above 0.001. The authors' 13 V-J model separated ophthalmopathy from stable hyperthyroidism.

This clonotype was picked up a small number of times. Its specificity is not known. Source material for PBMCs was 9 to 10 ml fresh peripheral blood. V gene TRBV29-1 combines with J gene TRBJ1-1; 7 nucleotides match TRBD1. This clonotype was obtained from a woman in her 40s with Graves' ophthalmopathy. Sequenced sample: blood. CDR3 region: CSVADRTNTEAFF. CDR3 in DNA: TGCAGCGTTGCGGACAGGACGAACACTGAAGCTTTCTTT.